These 5 T cell receptor beta chains were sequenced from one sample in a study of blood T cell repertoires in COVID-19. Data came from immunoSEQ multiplex PCR; TCRdb stores just in-frame clones and leaves some out. The sample has about 140,000 clones, roughly four fifths seen once. Specimen: peripheral blood. These receptors were collected from a human donor in a cohort sampled during active COVID-19.

This clone was detected only a few times. The chain employs TRBV5-1 and TRBJ1-2; D ambiguous. The CDR3 consists of 13 residues. From germline, CDR1 is SGHRS and CDR2 YFSETQ. The V and J ends lost 3 bases and 0 bases respectively, with 6 bases between them. The CDR3 sequence: CASSSHSNYGYTF. CDR3 DNA: TGCGCCAGCAGCTCCCACTCTAACTATGGCTACACCTTC.

The chain's CDR3 is CASSPGGSEQYF. DNA for the CDR3: TGTGCCAGCAGCCCCGGCGGAAGTGAGCAGTACTTC. This sequence joins TRBV9 and TRBJ2-7; D remains ambiguous. Per the germline V gene, CDR1 is SGDLS and CDR2 is YYNGEE. V lost 4 bases to trimming and J lost 7 bases, with 12 bases between them. The CDR3 runs 12 residues.

The chain combines TRBV15 with TRBJ1-5; 9 nucleotides line up with TRBD1. Germline lookup yields CDR1 LNHNV and CDR2 YYDKDF (reference sequence). The ends lost 3 bases at V and 6 bases at J; junction bases unmatched: 9. CDR3 size: 16 residues. Here the CDR3 reads CATSRVQGAFPQPQHF. DNA of the CDR3: TGTGCCACCAGCAGGGTACAGGGGGCTTTTCCTCAGCCCCAGCATTTT.

The chain has TRBV10-3 and TRBJ1-2, with D possibly TRBD1 on 5 matching bases. V was cut by 8 bases and J by 6 bases, with 34 bases left in between. This CDR3 contains 19 residues. Germline assignment: CDR1 ENHRY and CDR2 SYGVKD. The CDR3 loop reads CAISGSAGRGSNLLNGYTF. For the CDR3, the DNA is TGTGCCATCTCTGGCAGTGCCGGAAGGGGATCTAACCTTCTAAATGGCTACACCTTC.

This clone was counted only a few times. The chain recombines TRBV18 with TRBJ1-5; 12 bases agree with TRBD1. CDR3 length: 16 amino acids. Per germline, CDR1 KGHSH and CDR2 LQKENI. J lost 7 bases, V lost 0 bases, and 4 bases had no gene match. DNA for the CDR3: TGTGCCAGCTCACCACCGGGACAGGGGGCAGGACAGCCCCAGCATTTT. Its protein product is CASSPPGQGAGQPQHF.